Listed here are 22 T cell receptor beta chains from one sample, sequenced in a study of spatial heterogeneity in lung cancer. Time point defined: sample taken at primary tumor resection. MiXCR was run by TCRdb on the 5' RACE reads, yielding one entry per CDR3 protein. The repertoire holds 23,000 or so distinct CDR3 sequences, with approximately 4.8% as singletons. Source: PBMCs, taken at surgery. The receptors were sampled from a male donor with early-stage non-small cell lung cancer.

This clonotype was detected many times. The gene calls are TRBV5-6 and TRBJ2-5; D gene ambiguous. V was shortened by 0 bases and J by 7 bases, with 7 bases between the two germline ends. The CDR3 contains 12 residues. Germline lookup yields CDR1 SGHDT and CDR2 YYEEEE. The CDR3: CASSLVDATQYF. The CDR3 bases are TGTGCCAGCAGCTTGGTTGACGCGACCCAGTACTTC.

This clonotype was seen at least ten times. This chain connects TRBV9 to TRBJ2-1, with D unresolved. The V end was cut by 4 bases, the J end by 10 bases, with 12 bases between. This CDR3 contains 12 residues. The germline CDR1 and CDR2 sequences are SGDLS and YYNGEE. CDR3 sequence (DNA): TGTGCCAGCAGCTCCCTGGGCAGGGAGCAGTTCTTC. It translates to CASSSLGREQFF.

This clonotype has ten or more counts. V and J are TRBV7-9 and TRBJ2-2; the D gene is possibly TRBD2 (7 bases). CDR1 SEHNR and CDR2 FQNEAQ come from the germline V gene (reference sequence). Trimming left V 7 bases short and J 6 bases short, with 24 bases between. The CDR3 is 17 amino acids. The CDR3 DNA is TGTGCCAGCACCCAGGGGTACGGGGGGCGCTCCCCCGGGGAGCTGTTTTTT. Its protein product is CASTQGYGGRSPGELFF.

This clonotype showed up many times. The chain carries TRBV10-3 and TRBJ2-1; D remains ambiguous. Trimming left V 3 bases short and J 6 bases short, with 15 bases between. Germline V gene data show CDR1 as ENHRY and CDR2 as SYGVKD. The length of the CDR3 is 15 residues. In nucleotides, the CDR3 is TGTGCCATCAGTGATCCGGGCCCTTCCCCCAATGAGCAGTTCTTC. It codes for CAISDPGPSPNEQFF.

In its sample, this clonotype was seen many times. The chain joins TRBV10-3 to TRBJ2-3; unclear D gene. CDR1 and CDR2 (germline): ENHRY, SYGVKD. V lost 0 bases and J lost 14, with 15 bases in between. The CDR3 loop spans 13 amino acids. The CDR3 nucleotides are TGTGCCATCAGTGAGTCCCCAACGACTGTGCGGTATTTT. This codes for CAISESPTTVRYF.

This clonotype has at least ten counts. The chain recombines TRBV20-1 with TRBJ1-6, with a tentative D call TRBD1 (5 bases). The CDR3 is 13 amino acids. The V end was cut by 3 bases, the J end by 8 bases, with 11 bases between. CDR1 and CDR2 from the germline V gene are DFQATT and SNEGSKA (reference sequence). CDR3 coding DNA: TGCAGTGCTAGTTCCGGGGCCGATTCACCCCTCCACTTT. Translating it yields CSASSGADSPLHF.

This clonotype was seen many times. V gene TRBV7-8 combines with J gene TRBJ1-2, with D maybe TRBD1 (5 bases). The CDR3 length is 18 residues. The ends were cut back, 4 bases at V and 4 bases at J, with 25 bases in the middle. Germline assignment: CDR1 SGHVS and CDR2 FQNEAQ. The CDR3 protein is CASSSRHITTGGSYGYTF. The CDR3 DNA sequence: TGTGCCAGCAGCTCCCGTCATATTACTACAGGAGGCTCCTATGGCTACACCTTC. The complete variable domain, with remaining parts taken from reference TRBV7-8 and TRBJ1-2, reads GAGVSQSPRYKVAKRGQDVALRCDPISGHVSLFWYQQALGQGPEFLTYFQNEAQLDKSGLPSDRFFAERPEGSVSTLKIQRTQQEDSAVYLCASSSRHITTGGSYGYTFGSGTRLTVV.

This clonotype has at least ten counts. The chain links TRBV7-9 to TRBJ2-1; TRBD1 might be the D (7 bases). Trimming shortened V by 5 bases and J by 8 bases, and 13 bases separated the two germline ends. Germline lookup yields CDR1 SEHNR and CDR2 FQNEAQ (reference sequence). The CDR3 loop spans 13 amino acids. DNA of the CDR3: TGTGCCAGCAGCCCCCAGGGGGGCCATGAGCAGTTCTTC. Protein: CASSPQGGHEQFF.

In this sample, this clonotype is medium-sized. This chain connects TRBV29-1 to TRBJ2-4; tentatively, D is TRBD1 (6 bases). V shed 4 bases and J shed 7 bases, with 11 bases lying between them. CDR1 and CDR2 (germline): SQVTM, ANQGSEA. CDR3 length equals 12 residues. CDR3 region: CSVAGQSNIQYF. Written as DNA, the CDR3 is TGCAGCGTTGCCGGACAGTCGAACATTCAGTACTTC.

Ten or more counts support this clonotype. V is TRBV30 and J is TRBJ2-3; D ambiguous. CDR1 and CDR2 (germline): GTSNPN, SVGIG (reference sequence). This CDR3 contains 11 residues. V was clipped by 2 bases and J by 5 bases, with 5 bases between them. DNA of the CDR3: TGTGCCTGGAGTCGGCAAGATACGCAGTATTTT. Amino acid sequence: CAWSRQDTQYF.

This clonotype was picked up many times. V gene TRBV7-6 combines with J gene TRBJ2-2; 10 nucleotides align to TRBD1. The trim removed 0 bases at V and 5 bases at J, leaving 6 bases unmatched. The CDR3 contains 17 residues. Germline V gene lookup returns CDR1 SGHVS and CDR2 FNYEAQ. In DNA form, the CDR3 reads TGTGCCAGCAGCTTAGCTGCGGGACAGGGGTGGACCGGGGAGCTGTTTTTT. It encodes CASSLAAGQGWTGELFF.

This clonotype was counted many times. This chain joins TRBV19 and TRBJ2-2; 8 bases are shared with TRBD2. Trimming removed 7 bases from V and 3 bases from J; junction bases left unmatched: 13. The CDR3 contains 17 residues. Per germline, CDR1 LNHDA and CDR2 SQIVND (reference sequence). The CDR3 DNA reads as TGTGCCAGTAACACTGTAGCGGGATCTGTCTACACCGGGGAGCTGTTTTTT. It is translated as CASNTVAGSVYTGELFF. The full variable domain, with the rest looked up from reference TRBV19 and TRBJ2-2, is DGGITQSPKYLFRKEGQNVTLSCEQNLNHDAMYWYRQDPGQGLRLIYYSQIVNDFQKGDIAEGYSVSREKKESFPLTVTSAQKNPTAFYLCASNTVAGSVYTGELFFGEGSRLTVL.

Remarks on this clonotype: Possible read error: a much larger clone is one base away. The chain is built from TRBV23-1 and TRBJ2-7; 9 nucleotides line up with TRBD1. TRBV23-1 is given ORF status, its function remaining uncertain. Trimming removed 7 bases from V and 9 bases from J; junction bases left unmatched: 10. The CDR3 loop spans 13 amino acids. This chain's CDR3 is CASTAQGAVWQYF. The DNA of the CDR3 is TGCGCCAGCACTGCACAGGGGGCGGTTTGGCAGTACTTC.

This clonotype was found many times. This chain links TRBV14 with TRBJ1-2, with D uncertain. Trimming stripped 1 base from V and 4 bases from J, with 7 bases between. The CDR3 has 13 residues. CDR1 SGHDN and CDR2 FVKESK come from the germline V gene. The CDR3 loop is CASSQARFYGYTF. Here the CDR3 DNA reads TGTGCCAGCAGCCAAGCCAGGTTCTATGGCTACACCTTC.

By share of the sample, this clonotype is medium-sized. The chain has TRBV12-3 or TRBV12-4 and TRBJ1-2; 7 bases are shared with TRBD1. The CDR3 length is 13 residues. J gave up 5 bases and V 7 bases, and 7 bases lay outside the gene matches. This CDR3 reads CASTLNRGYGYTF. The CDR3 DNA reads TGTGCCAGCACCCTGAACAGGGGTTATGGCTACACCTTC.

V gene TRBV7-2 combines with J gene TRBJ2-3; no clear D. In germline, CDR1 is SGHTA, CDR2 FQGNSA. The CDR3 totals 15 residues. The ends were cut back, 5 bases at V and 0 bases at J, with 12 bases in the middle. DNA for the CDR3: TGTGCCAGCAGCCTCTTTCTTGCTAGCACAGATACGCAGTATTTT. It codes for CASSLFLASTDTQYF. The complete variable domain, with remaining parts taken from reference TRBV7-2 and TRBJ2-3, reads GAGVSQSPSNKVTEKGKDVELRCDPISGHTALYWYRQSLGQGLEFLIYFQGNSAPDKSGLPSDRFSAERTGGSVSTLTIQRTQQEDSAVYLCASSLFLASTDTQYFGPGTRLTVL.

Many counts were recorded for this clonotype. The chain has TRBV7-2 and TRBJ2-2, with TRBD2 matching 7 bases. The CDR3 totals 15 residues. The germline V gene encodes CDR1 SGHTA and CDR2 FQGNSA. The V segment lost 1 base and the J segment 6 bases; nucleotides outside the gene matches: 5. CDR3 sequence: CASSLGAGLAGELFF. In DNA, the CDR3 is TGTGCCAGCAGCTTAGGAGCGGGGCTGGCCGGGGAGCTGTTTTTT.

This clonotype was detected many times. V usage is TRBV18 and J usage is TRBJ1-4; no firm D call. V dropped 3 bases and J dropped 5 bases, with 10 bases sitting between them. CDR1 and CDR2 (germline): KGHSH, LQKENI. The CDR3 sequence is 14 residues long. CDR3 amino acids: CASSPTEKNEKLFF. The CDR3 DNA reads as TGTGCCAGCTCACCTACAGAGAAAAATGAAAAACTGTTTTTT.

By share, this clonotype ranks as medium-sized. The rearrangement uses TRBV28 and TRBJ2-4, with D possibly TRBD1 on 6 matching bases. The CDR3 contains 12 residues. The germline gives CDR1 MDHEN, CDR2 SYDVKM. V shed 4 bases and J shed 7 bases, with 8 bases lying between them. The CDR3 loop is CASSWTENIQYF. CDR3 DNA sequence: TGTGCCAGCAGTTGGACAGAGAACATTCAGTACTTC.

This clonotype was detected ten times or more. The chain recombines TRBV2 with TRBJ2-7; 9 bases are shared with TRBD2. Germline CDR1 and CDR2: SNHLY and FYNNEI. The junction had 7 bases not matched to a gene; V was cut back by 4 bases and J by 6 bases. The CDR3 totals 14 residues. The CDR3 DNA reads TGTGCCAGCAGTGCGGAAGCGGGAGGACCCGAGCAGTACTTC. Translated: CASSAEAGGPEQYF.

In this sample, this clonotype turned up many times. J is TRBJ2-1 and V is TRBV7-2; 9 bases agree with TRBD2. Germline CDR1 is SGHTA and CDR2 is FQGNSA. This CDR3 has 18 residues. J gave up 7 bases and V 5 bases, and 18 bases lay outside the gene matches. CDR3 bases: TGTGCCAGCAGCCTCCGGAGCGTAGCGGGGGTCCCACGTAATGAGCAGTTCTTC. Translated: CASSLRSVAGVPRNEQFF.

A word on this clonotype: This sequence may be a read error, since a much larger clone differs from it by one base. The rearrangement joins TRBV5-6 to TRBJ2-1; 9 bases match TRBD2. The CDR3 totals 16 residues. In germline, CDR1 is SGHDT, CDR2 YYEEEE. The DNA for the CDR3 is TGTGCCAGCAGCGACGCCGTTCTAGCGGGGCACAATGAGCAGCTCTTC. Its translation: CASSDAVLAGHNEQLF.